Reported below is one TCR beta chain. Antigen unknown. This entry belongs to a study of cytomegalovirus exposure and HLA in healthy donors. Study-wide results and limits: Researchers catalogued about 150 TCR beta chains as cytomegalovirus-associated.

PCR employed 60 Vbeta and 13 Jbeta primers. Assay: immunoSEQ multiplex PCR; the TCRdb copy retains only in-frame clones and omits some. The table shows fewer than 250,000 clones, with around 90% occurring only once. Sequenced sample: PBMCs. The TCR comes from a boy between 2 and 10 years old in good health and CMV-seronegative.

The DNA for the CDR3 is TGTGCCAGCAGGCTATCCCTAGACAGTTCCATATATTTT. It yields the protein CASRLSLDSSIYF. The chain is built from TRBV28 and TRBJ1-3; tentative D call: TRBD1 (5 bases). Germline-derived CDR1 and CDR2 are MDHEN and SYDVKM. With 6 bases removed from V and 11 bases from J, the gap between germline ends came to 17 bases. The CDR3 length is 13 residues.